The 25 T cell receptor beta chains given below trace back to one sample, sequenced in a study of PD-1 blockade in classical Hodgkin lymphoma (dated by TCRdb to 2018 to 2020). Libraries were prepared through the immunoSEQ multiplex PCR assay. The source is immuneACCESS, and TCRdb retained only in-frame sequences with V and J called. Part of the clones is not carried over; for the studies checked, unresolved V genes explain less than half of this, and the remainder is unexplained. This sample gives tens of thousands of clones in total; 85% to 95% of them show up just once. The top ten clonotypes cover about 2.3% of the sample. This specimen's time point label, per the study, means: newly diagnosed, previously untreated cHL patient sample. The specimen sequenced was peripheral blood mononuclear cells (PBMCs). All receptors derive from a human donor with classical Hodgkin lymphoma.

The V gene is TRBV5-1, the J gene TRBJ2-7, with TRBD2 matching 9 bases. This CDR3 has 15 amino acids. Germline CDR1 is SGHRS and CDR2 is YFSETQ. V was pared by 0 bases and J by 10 bases, with 11 bases of the junction left unmatched. The CDR3 loop is CASSLGLADATVQYF. The CDR3 nucleotides read TGCGCCAGCAGCTTGGGACTAGCGGACGCTACGGTTCAGTACTTC.

V gene TRBV6-5 combines with J gene TRBJ2-7; 7 bases align to TRBD1. CDR1 and CDR2 from the germline V gene are MNHEY and SVGAGI. Trimming took 6 bases from V and 5 from J; bases not matched to a gene: 13. The CDR3 length is 15 residues. In DNA form, the CDR3 reads TGTGCCAGCAGGAGCTTTCCGACAGGGCGGCACGAGCAGTACTTC. It encodes CASRSFPTGRHEQYF.

The chain is built from TRBV30 and TRBJ2-2; D call uncertain. Trimming stripped 4 bases from V and 1 base from J, with 4 bases between. The CDR3 length is 12 residues. CDR1 GTSNPN and CDR2 SVGIG come from the germline V gene (reference sequence). DNA of the CDR3: TGTGCCTGGACATTGAACACCGGGGAGCTGTTTTTT. Encoded protein: CAWTLNTGELFF.

The genes are TRBV11-2 and TRBJ2-7, with D possibly TRBD1 on 5 matching bases. The CDR3 spans 14 residues. Trimming left V 4 bases short and J 3 bases short, with 13 bases between. Per the germline V gene, CDR1 is SGHAT and CDR2 is FQNNGV. CDR3 protein: CASSSRWGDYEQYF. The CDR3 nucleotides are TGTGCCAGCAGCTCCAGATGGGGCGACTACGAGCAGTACTTC.

The rearrangement joins TRBV29-1 to TRBJ2-7; D not resolved. CDR1 SQVTM and CDR2 ANQGSEA come from the germline V gene. The CDR3 length is 13 residues. The ends were cut back, 6 bases at V and 2 bases at J, with 14 bases in the middle. CDR3 protein: CSVLTELPYEQYF. CDR3 DNA: TGCAGCGTCCTGACTGAGCTACCCTACGAGCAGTACTTC.

The V and J genes are TRBV7-9 and TRBJ1-1, with D perhaps TRBD1 (6 bases). There are 13 residues in the CDR3. Trimming shortened V by 7 bases and J by 7 bases, and 16 bases separated the two germline ends. Per the germline V gene, CDR1 is SEHNR and CDR2 is FQNEAQ (reference sequence). The DNA of the CDR3 is TGTGCCAGCACCTCGGGGGGGCAAGATGAAGCTTTCTTT. Encoded protein: CASTSGGQDEAFF.

The rearrangement joins TRBV6-5 to TRBJ2-3, with 7 nucleotides matching TRBD2. After removal of 2 bases from V and 6 bases from J, the junction contained 8 bases not matched to a gene. The CDR3 spans 15 residues. Germline CDR1 MNHEY, CDR2 SVGAGI. The CDR3 region is CASSYALAAGDTQYF. CDR3 DNA: TGTGCCAGCAGTTACGCGCTAGCGGCCGGTGATACGCAGTATTTT.

This clone has only one observation. The gene calls are TRBV9 and TRBJ2-3, with D possibly being TRBD2 (6 bases). This CDR3 contains 16 residues. Trimming pared 1 base from V and 1 base from J, leaving 13 bases between. Per germline, CDR1 SGDLS and CDR2 YYNGEE. CDR3 residues: CASSVRFSGRTDTQYF. CDR3 sequence (DNA): TGTGCCAGCAGCGTAAGGTTCAGCGGGCGCACAGATACGCAGTATTTT. The full variable domain, its missing parts supplied by reference TRBV9 and TRBJ2-3, is DSGVTQTPKHLITATGQRVTLRCSPRSGDLSVYWYQQSLDQGLQFLIQYYNGEERAKGNILERFSAQQFPDLHSELNLSSLELGDSALYFCASSVRFSGRTDTQYFGPGTRLTVL.

V gene TRBV5-1 combines with J gene TRBJ2-3, with a tentative D call TRBD2 (5 bases). This CDR3 comprises 16 residues. The germline CDR1 and CDR2 sequences are SGHRS and YFSETQ. V lost 0 bases, J lost 3 bases, and 14 bases lay in between. CDR3 sequence reads: CASSLGLAKGTDTQYF. CDR3 nucleotides: TGCGCCAGCAGCTTGGGGCTAGCCAAAGGGACAGATACGCAGTATTTT.

V is TRBV7-8 and J is TRBJ1-1, with 8 bases fitting TRBD1. Germline V gene data show CDR1 as SGHVS and CDR2 as FQNEAQ. This CDR3 contains 13 residues. Trimming took 5 bases from V and 5 from J; bases not matched to a gene: 4. In nucleotides, the CDR3 is TGTGCCAGCAGCATCGACAGGGGAACTGAAGCTTTCTTT. Its translation is CASSIDRGTEAFF.

The rearrangement uses TRBV7-2 and TRBJ2-3; no definite D call. Deletions cut 3 bases from V and 5 bases from J, with 9 bases between. Germline V gene data show CDR1 as SGHTA and CDR2 as FQGNSA. The CDR3 spans 13 residues. The CDR3 spells CASSFQLQDTQYF. CDR3 in DNA: TGTGCCAGCAGCTTCCAATTACAAGATACGCAGTATTTT.

This chain uses TRBV15 with TRBJ1-2; 7 positions match TRBD1. The germline CDR1 and CDR2 sequences are LNHNV and YYDKDF (reference sequence). V shed 0 bases and J 8 bases; nucleotides not matched to a gene: 15. CDR3 size: 17 residues. DNA for the CDR3: TGTGCCACCAGCAGAGATCTTGGGGTCAGGGGGACTTTGGGCTACACCTTC. Its translation: CATSRDLGVRGTLGYTF.

This sequence joins TRBV7-2 and TRBJ2-7; possibly TRBD1 or TRBD2 for D (6 bases each). Trimming removed 1 base from V and 5 bases from J, with 12 bases in between. Per the germline V gene, CDR1 is SGHTA and CDR2 is FQGNSA. The CDR3 runs 14 residues. CDR3 protein: CASSLVGGEDEQYF. The CDR3 coding sequence is TGTGCCAGCAGCTTAGTGGGGGGCGAGGACGAGCAGTACTTC.

J is TRBJ1-2 and V is TRBV12-5, with D possibly TRBD1 on 5 matching bases. The CDR3 extends over 13 amino acids. Germline loops: CDR1 LGHNT, CDR2 FRNRAP. The V gene lost 3 bases and the J gene lost 7 bases, with 12 bases spanning the gap. CDR3 amino acids: CASGFRREGGYTF. For the CDR3, the DNA is TGTGCTAGTGGTTTCCGCAGGGAGGGTGGCTACACCTTC. Full variable domain (remainder filled in from reference TRBV12-5 and TRBJ1-2): DARVTQTPRHKVTEMGQEVTMRCQPILGHNTVFWYRQTMMQGLELLAYFRNRAPLDDSGMPKDRFSAEMPDATLATLKIQPSEPRDSAVYFCASGFRREGGYTFGSGTRLTVV.

The chain couples TRBV28 to TRBJ2-5; 16 bases fit TRBD2. This CDR3 region has 19 residues. Unmatched junction bases numbered 12, after V lost 4 bases and J lost 4 bases. The germline V gene has CDR1 MDHEN and CDR2 SYDVKM. CDR3 coding DNA: TGTGCCAGCAGTTCCCACCCCGGGACTAGCGGGAGGGCCTTAGAGACCCAGTACTTC. It is translated as CASSSHPGTSGRALETQYF.

This clone was seen only once. The CDR3 DNA reads as TGTGCCAGCAGCTTGTTATCAGGGACCCATTCACCCCTCCACTTT. Protein product: CASSLLSGTHSPLHF. The genes are TRBV5-5 and TRBJ1-6; perhaps TRBD1 as D (5 bases). CDR1 and CDR2 from the germline V gene are SGHKS and YYEKEE (reference sequence). V was clipped by 1 base and J by 8 bases, with 13 bases between them. CDR3 length: 15 amino acids.

The chain uses TRBV19 and TRBJ1-2; weak D call: TRBD1 (5 bases). The ends were cut back, 5 bases at V and 1 base at J, with 14 bases in the middle. The length of the CDR3 is 15 residues. Germline V gene lookup returns CDR1 LNHDA and CDR2 SQIVND (reference sequence). CDR3 loop: CASSDSTGHNYGYTF. The CDR3 nucleotides are TGTGCCAGTAGTGATAGTACGGGGCATAACTATGGCTACACCTTC.

The rearrangement uses TRBV7-2 and TRBJ2-2; 13 bases map to TRBD2. The CDR3 loop spans 15 amino acids. V was clipped by 4 bases and J by 10 bases; unmatched bases: 6. Per germline, CDR1 SGHTA and CDR2 FQGNSA. Here the CDR3 DNA reads TGTGCCAGCAGCTCGGGACTAGCGGGGAATTCGGAGCTGTTTTTT. Translating it yields CASSSGLAGNSELFF.

This chain joins TRBV27 and TRBJ1-2; no definite D call. This CDR3 contains 21 residues. Germline V gene sequence: CDR1 MNHEY, CDR2 SMNVEV (reference sequence). V was shortened by 6 bases and J by 4 bases, with 36 bases between the two germline ends. CDR3 amino acids: CASSSDTYRTGPDRGPYGYTF. In DNA, the CDR3 is TGTGCCAGCAGCTCCGACACTTACCGCACGGGCCCCGACCGGGGTCCCTATGGCTACACCTTC.

The chain recombines TRBV19 with TRBJ1-1, with D unclear. Trimming took off 1 base at V and 2 bases at J, with 11 bases between the two ends. CDR3 length equals 15 residues. Germline loops: CDR1 LNHDA, CDR2 SQIVND (reference sequence). The CDR3 is CASSIGGARNTEAFF. CDR3 coding DNA: TGTGCCAGTAGTATAGGTGGAGCCCGCAACACTGAAGCTTTCTTT.

The chain links TRBV15 to TRBJ1-4, with D possibly being TRBD1 (6 bases). Trimming left V 5 bases short and J 3 bases short, with 22 bases between. The CDR3 runs 18 residues. Germline V CDR1 and CDR2: LNHNV, YYDKDF (reference sequence). Here the CDR3 DNA reads TGTGCCACCAGCGGTGCCCGGTCAGGGGCCATTGCTAATGAAAAACTGTTTTTT. Its protein product is CATSGARSGAIANEKLFF.

The chain recombines TRBV4-3 with TRBJ2-6; no definite D call. Germline V gives CDR1 LGHNA, CDR2 YSLEER. The CDR3 consists of 16 residues. Trimming removed 1 base from V and 0 bases from J, with 7 bases in between. Written as DNA, the CDR3 is TGCGCCAGCAGCCAAGCGGCGGTCTCTGGGGCCAACGTCCTGACTTTC. Protein sequence: CASSQAAVSGANVLTF.

The chain has TRBV2 and TRBJ1-5; the D is unclear. The V gene's germline CDR1 is SNHLY and CDR2 FYNNEI. V was trimmed by 7 bases and J by 0 bases, leaving 10 bases between them. The CDR3 has 14 amino acids. The CDR3 DNA reads as TGTGCCAGCAACAGAGGCTATAGCAATCAGCCCCAGCATTTT. Its protein product is CASNRGYSNQPQHF.

The chain is built from TRBV7-5 and TRBJ2-7. TRBV7-5 is termed a pseudogene. The CDR3 length is 13 residues. The CDR3 is CASSPNWQSEQYF. CDR3 sequence (DNA): TGTGCCAGCAGCCCCAACTGGCAGAGCGAGCAGTACTTC.

This CDR3 reads CASSLGVAGGKWNEQFF. The DNA of the CDR3 is TGTGCCAGCAGCTTAGGGGTAGCGGGCGGGAAGTGGAATGAGCAGTTCTTC. This chain connects TRBV11-2 to TRBJ2-1; 7 bases are shared with TRBD2. Losses at the gene ends were 1 base for V and 7 bases for J; bases not matched to a gene: 13. This CDR3 comprises 17 residues. Germline CDR1 SGHAT, CDR2 FQNNGV.